This TCR beta chain was identified during a study of blood T cell repertoires in COVID-19. The wider study: The United States, Italy and Spain provided the acute and convalescent COVID-19 samples.

Sequencing used immunoSEQ multiplex PCR; TCRdb keeps in-frame clones, though not all of them. The table shows roughly 150,000 clones, with 80% to 90% occurring only once. The CDR3 extends over 14 amino acids. Germline CDR1 SGHTA, CDR2 FQGNSA. V shed 1 base and J shed 0 bases, with 3 bases lying between them. For this clone: Within the sample, other DNA sequences also encode this same CDR3.

V gene TRBV7-2 combines with J gene TRBJ2-2; no definite D call. The TCR was taken from a woman of 80 years or more with COVID-19, enrolled during active disease. Material for sequencing was peripheral blood. The CDR3 sequence is CASSLDSNTGELFF. CDR3 in DNA: TGTGCCAGCAGCTTAGACTCGAACACCGGGGAGCTGTTTTTT.